This T cell receptor (beta chain) is from a study of shared clonotypes between healthy human individuals. Points from the study as a whole: Limitation of the genetic and exposure-history diversity represented came from the few donors. The sharing of 5% to 5.5% of naive CD4 clonotypes was seen across a handful of donors.

As to this clone: Its antigen is currently unknown.

TCRdb keeps only in-frame clones here, not all; method: immunoSEQ multiplex PCR. The sample yields about 1,800,000 clones, about 94% seen once. The ends lost 5 bases at V and 6 bases at J; junction bases unmatched: 3. This CDR3 contains 13 residues. Germline lookup yields CDR1 MGHRA and CDR2 YSYEKL. Naive-designated CD8 cells lacked CD45RO, were positively enriched for CCR7, and omitted terminally differentiated effector memory CD45RA+ cells. This TCR was sampled from a man aged 18 to 29 in good health. Sequencing input: naive CD8+ T cells sorted from blood. The chain employs TRBV4-1 and TRBJ2-1; 8 positions match TRBD2. The CDR3 DNA follows: TGCGCCAGCAGCGGACTAGCCCCCAATGAGCAGTTCTTC. This encodes CASSGLAPNEQFF.